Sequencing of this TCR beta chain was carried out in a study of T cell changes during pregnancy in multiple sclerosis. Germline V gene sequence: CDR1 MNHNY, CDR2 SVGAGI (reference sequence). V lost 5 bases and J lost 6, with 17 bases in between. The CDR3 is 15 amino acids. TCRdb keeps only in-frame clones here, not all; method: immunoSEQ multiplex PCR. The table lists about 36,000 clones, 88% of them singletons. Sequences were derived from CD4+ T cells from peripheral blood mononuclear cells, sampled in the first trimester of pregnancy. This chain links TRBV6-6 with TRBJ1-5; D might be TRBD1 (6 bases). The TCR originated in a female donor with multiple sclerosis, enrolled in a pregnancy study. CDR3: CASSPRGGIGQPQHF. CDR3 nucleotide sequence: TGTGCCAGCAGTCCCCGTGGGGGCATCGGTCAGCCCCAGCATTTT.